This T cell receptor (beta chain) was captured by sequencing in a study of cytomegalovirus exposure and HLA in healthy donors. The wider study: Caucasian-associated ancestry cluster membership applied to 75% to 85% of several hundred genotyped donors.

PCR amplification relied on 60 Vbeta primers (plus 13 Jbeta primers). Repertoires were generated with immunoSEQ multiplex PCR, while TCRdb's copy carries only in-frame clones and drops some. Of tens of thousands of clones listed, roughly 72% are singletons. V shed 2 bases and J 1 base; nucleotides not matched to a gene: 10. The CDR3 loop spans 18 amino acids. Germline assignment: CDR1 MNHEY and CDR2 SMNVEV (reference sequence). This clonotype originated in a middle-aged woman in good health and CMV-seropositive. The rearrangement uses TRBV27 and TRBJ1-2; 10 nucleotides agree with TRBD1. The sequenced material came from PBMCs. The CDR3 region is CASSLAGTGAPLNYGYTF. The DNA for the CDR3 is TGTGCCAGCAGTTTAGCCGGGACAGGGGCCCCACTTAACTATGGCTACACCTTC.